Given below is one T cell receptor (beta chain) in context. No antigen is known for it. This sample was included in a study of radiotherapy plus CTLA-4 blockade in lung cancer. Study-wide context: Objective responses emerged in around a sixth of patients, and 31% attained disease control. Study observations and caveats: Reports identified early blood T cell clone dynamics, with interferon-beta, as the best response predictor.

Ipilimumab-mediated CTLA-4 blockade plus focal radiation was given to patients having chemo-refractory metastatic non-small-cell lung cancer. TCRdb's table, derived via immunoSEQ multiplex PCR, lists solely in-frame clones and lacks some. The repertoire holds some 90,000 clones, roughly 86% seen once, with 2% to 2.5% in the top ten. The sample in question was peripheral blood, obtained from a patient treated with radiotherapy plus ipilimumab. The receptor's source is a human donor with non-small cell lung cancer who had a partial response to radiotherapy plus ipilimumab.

CDR3 nucleotides: TGTGCCAGCAGCGATCAACAGGGGGGCTATGGCTACACCTTC. It specifies CASSDQQGGYGYTF. The V call is TRBV11-2, the J call TRBJ1-2, with TRBD1 matching over 8 bases. CDR1 and CDR2 (germline): SGHAT, FQNNGV. The CDR3 loop spans 14 amino acids. V shed 5 bases, J shed 4 bases, and the junction held 6 bases outside the gene matches.